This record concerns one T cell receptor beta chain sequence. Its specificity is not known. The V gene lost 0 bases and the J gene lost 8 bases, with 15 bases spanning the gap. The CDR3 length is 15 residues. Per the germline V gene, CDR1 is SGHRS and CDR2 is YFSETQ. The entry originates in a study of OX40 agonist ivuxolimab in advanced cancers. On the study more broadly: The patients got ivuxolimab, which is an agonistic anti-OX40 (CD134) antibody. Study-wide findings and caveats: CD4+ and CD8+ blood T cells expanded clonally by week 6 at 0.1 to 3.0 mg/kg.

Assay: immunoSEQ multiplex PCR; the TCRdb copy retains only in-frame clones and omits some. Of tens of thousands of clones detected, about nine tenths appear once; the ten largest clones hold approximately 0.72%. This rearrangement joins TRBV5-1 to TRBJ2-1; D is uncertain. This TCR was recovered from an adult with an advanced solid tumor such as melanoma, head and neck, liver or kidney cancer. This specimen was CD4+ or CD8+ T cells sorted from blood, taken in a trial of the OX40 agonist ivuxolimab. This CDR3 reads CASSLGGGARDEQFF. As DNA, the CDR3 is TGCGCCAGCAGCTTGGGAGGCGGAGCTCGAGATGAGCAGTTCTTC.